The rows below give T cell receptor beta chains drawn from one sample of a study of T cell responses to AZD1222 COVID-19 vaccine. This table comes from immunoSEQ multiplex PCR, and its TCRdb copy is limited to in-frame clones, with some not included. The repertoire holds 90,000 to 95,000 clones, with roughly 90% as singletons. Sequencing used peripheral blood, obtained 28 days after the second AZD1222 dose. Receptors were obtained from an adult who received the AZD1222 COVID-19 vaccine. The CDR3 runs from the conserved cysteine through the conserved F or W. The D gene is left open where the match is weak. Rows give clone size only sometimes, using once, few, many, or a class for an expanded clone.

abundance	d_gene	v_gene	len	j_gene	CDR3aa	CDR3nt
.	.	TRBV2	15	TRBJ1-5	CASGQPRDYNQPQHF	TGTGCCAGCGGCCAGCCCAGGGACTACAATCAGCCCCAGCATTTT
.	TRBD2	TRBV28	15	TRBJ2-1	CASSLGASGRDEQFF	TGTGCCAGCAGTTTAGGGGCTAGCGGGAGGGATGAGCAGTTCTTC
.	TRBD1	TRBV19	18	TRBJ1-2	CASSHTLPGTGSNYGYTF	TGTGCCAGTAGCCATACCCTCCCCGGGACAGGGTCCAACTATGGCTACACCTTC
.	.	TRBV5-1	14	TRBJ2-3	CASSLDSGTDTQYF	TGCGCCAGCAGCTTGGACTCAGGGACAGATACGCAGTATTTT
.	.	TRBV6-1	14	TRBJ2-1	CASSEVGGGNEQFF	TGTGCCAGCAGTGAAGTGGGAGGGGGGAATGAGCAGTTCTTC
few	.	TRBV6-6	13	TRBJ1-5	CAGQGSSNQPQHF	TGTGCCGGTCAGGGTTCGAGCAATCAGCCCCAGCATTTT
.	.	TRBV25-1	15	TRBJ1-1	CASINTGSGNTEAFF	TGTGCCAGCATCAACACAGGATCAGGGAACACTGAAGCTTTCTTT
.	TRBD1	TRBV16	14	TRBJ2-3	CASSGTGYTDTQYF	TGTGCCAGCAGCGGGACAGGGTACACAGATACGCAGTATTTT
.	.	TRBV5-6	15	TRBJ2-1	CASSLIQGQYNEQFF	TGTGCCAGCAGCTTAATTCAAGGCCAGTACAATGAGCAGTTCTTC
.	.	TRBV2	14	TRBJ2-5	CASSVRRGGETQYF	TGTGCCAGCAGTGTCCGGAGGGGTGGAGAGACCCAGTACTTC
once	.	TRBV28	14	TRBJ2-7	CASRTTARPYEQYF	TGTGCCAGCAGGACGACAGCCCGTCCCTACGAGCAGTACTTC
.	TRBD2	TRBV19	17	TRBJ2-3	CASSIPRGSGGTDTQYF	TGTGCCAGTAGTATCCCCCGGGGGAGCGGGGGCACAGATACGCAGTATTTT
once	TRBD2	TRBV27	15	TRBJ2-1	CASRSGGPSYNEQFF	TGTGCCAGCCGCAGCGGGGGGCCCTCCTACAATGAGCAGTTCTTC
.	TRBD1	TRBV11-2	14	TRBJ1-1	CASSTSTGVTEAFF	TGTGCCAGCAGCACCTCGACAGGGGTCACTGAAGCTTTCTTT
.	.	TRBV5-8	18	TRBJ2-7	CASSLFSGTGEGSYEQYF	TGTGCCAGCAGCTTGTTCAGCGGTACAGGGGAGGGGTCCTACGAGCAGTACTTC
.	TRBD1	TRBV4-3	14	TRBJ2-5	CASSQVRGQETQYF	TGCGCCAGCAGCCAAGTCAGGGGGCAAGAGACCCAGTACTTC
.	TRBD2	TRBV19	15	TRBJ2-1	CASSIGGDPYNEQFF	TGTGCCAGTAGTATTGGGGGGGACCCCTACAATGAGCAGTTCTTC
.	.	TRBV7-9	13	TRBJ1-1	CASSSEVWVEAFF	TGTGCCAGCAGCTCAGAAGTGTGGGTTGAAGCTTTCTTT
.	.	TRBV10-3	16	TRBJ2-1	CAISESGGASYNEQFF	TGTGCCATCAGTGAGTCCGGCGGGGCCTCCTACAATGAGCAGTTCTTC
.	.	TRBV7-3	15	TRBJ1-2	CASSPGRESNYGYTF	TGTGCCAGCAGCCCCGGCCGGGAGTCTAACTATGGCTACACCTTC
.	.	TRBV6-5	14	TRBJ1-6	CASSTLGTNSPLHF	TGTGCCAGCAGTACCCTAGGGACCAATTCACCCCTCCACTTT
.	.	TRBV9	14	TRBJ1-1	CASAPGGGWTEAFF	TGTGCCAGTGCGCCCGGCGGGGGATGGACTGAAGCTTTCTTT